Presented here are 32 T cell receptor beta chains from one specimen sequenced in a study of T cells after posttransplantation cyclophosphamide. Produced via immunoSEQ multiplex PCR; TCRdb's table is partial and in-frame only. The repertoire consists of approximately 39,000 clones, with 78% occurring once and the leading ten covering roughly 8.1%. Treatment was busulfan-fludarabine conditioning, a marrow graft, and cyclophosphamide on days +3 and +4. The material sequenced was CD4+ T cells sorted from blood, taken 1903 days after a stem cell transplant with posttransplant cyclophosphamide. The receptors here all came from a female patient between 35 and 55 years old who received an allogeneic stem cell transplant from a related donor, was CMV-positive, and had no GVHD. Some of the T cells might come from the graft donor.

The genes are TRBV14 and TRBJ2-3, with 8 bases fitting TRBD2. J was trimmed by 2 bases and V by 2 bases; bases with no gene match: 9. The germline V gene encodes CDR1 SGHDN and CDR2 FVKESK. This CDR3 region has 17 residues. CDR3 sequence reads: CASSQKAGGVSTDTQYF. The CDR3, as DNA: TGTGCCAGCAGCCAAAAGGCCGGGGGGGTATCCACAGATACGCAGTATTTT.

This clone was counted a single time. This chain connects TRBV6-8 to TRBJ2-2; D is unclear. The germline V gene encodes CDR1 MNHGY and CDR2 SAAAGT. Trimming pared 0 bases from V and 4 bases from J, leaving 3 bases between. This CDR3 has 13 residues. In DNA, the CDR3 is TGTGCCAGCAGTTACTCGAGCACCGGGGAGCTGTTTTTT. Its translation is CASSYSSTGELFF.

The V gene is TRBV18, the J gene TRBJ1-3; D remains unclear. Trimming pared 2 bases from V and 4 bases from J, leaving 15 bases between. This CDR3 has 16 amino acids. The germline gives CDR1 KGHSH, CDR2 LQKENI. CDR3 loop: CASSPSQTLAGNTIYF. The CDR3 nucleotides read TGTGCCAGCTCACCAAGCCAGACTCTTGCGGGAAACACCATATATTTT.

This clone has only a few counts. The genes are TRBV19 and TRBJ2-2; 7 nucleotides line up with TRBD2. Germline lookup yields CDR1 LNHDA and CDR2 SQIVND (reference sequence). Trimming cost V 7 bases and J 5 bases; bases outside gene matches: 4. The length of the CDR3 is 13 residues. CDR3 region: CASMGGWTGELFF. The DNA of the CDR3 is TGTGCCAGTATGGGGGGGTGGACCGGGGAGCTGTTTTTT. The whole variable domain, remainder taken from reference TRBV19 and TRBJ2-2, is DGGITQSPKYLFRKEGQNVTLSCEQNLNHDAMYWYRQDPGQGLRLIYYSQIVNDFQKGDIAEGYSVSREKKESFPLTVTSAQKNPTAFYLCASMGGWTGELFFGEGSRLTVL.

The chain employs TRBV18 and TRBJ1-1, with TRBD1 matching 7 bases. CDR1 is KGHSH and CDR2 is LQKENI in the germline V gene. Unmatched junction bases numbered 4, after V lost 6 bases and J lost 6 bases. This CDR3 region has 12 residues. The CDR3 protein is CASSPGQPEAFF. Written as DNA, the CDR3 is TGTGCCAGCTCTCCGGGACAGCCTGAAGCTTTCTTT.

The chain carries TRBV5-1 and TRBJ2-6, with TRBD1 as a possible D gene (5 bases). This CDR3 comprises 16 residues. V was shortened by 0 bases and J by 4 bases, with 11 bases between the two germline ends. From germline, CDR1 is SGHRS and CDR2 YFSETQ. This chain's CDR3 is CASSLVGRQGANVLTF. Here the CDR3 DNA reads TGCGCCAGCAGCTTGGTGGGAAGACAGGGGGCCAACGTCCTGACTTTC.

This chain connects TRBV7-8 to TRBJ2-7; D not certain. The CDR3 is 14 amino acids. The germline V and J ends were trimmed by 4 bases and 7 bases, with 17 bases remaining between them. The germline CDR1 and CDR2 sequences are SGHVS and FQNEAQ. In DNA form, the CDR3 reads TGTGCCAGCAGCTCGACCCTCCAAAGGCGGGAGCAGTACTTC. This gives the protein CASSSTLQRREQYF.

The chain combines TRBV18 with TRBJ1-1, with D possibly matching TRBD1 (6 bases). Germline V gene sequence: CDR1 KGHSH, CDR2 LQKENI. V was cut by 5 bases and J by 3 bases, with 10 bases left in between. This CDR3 spans 13 amino acids. The CDR3 region is CASSRGTDTEAFF. For the CDR3, the DNA is TGTGCCAGCTCAAGGGGGACGGACACTGAAGCTTTCTTT.

V and J are TRBV29-1 and TRBJ2-7, with D perhaps TRBD2 (6 bases). The germline gives CDR1 SQVTM, CDR2 ANQGSEA. Trimming cost V 4 bases and J 5 bases, with 9 bases left between them. The CDR3 is 11 residues long. CDR3 sequence (DNA): TGCAGCGTTGCCCGGAGGGACGAGCAGTACTTC. Its protein is CSVARRDEQYF.

CDR3 sequence (DNA): TGTGCCAGCTCACCGCGGGGACTAGCGGTCCGGAGCTCCTACAATGAGCAGTTCTTC. Protein product: CASSPRGLAVRSSYNEQFF. The rearrangement uses TRBV18 and TRBJ2-1, with TRBD2 matching over 11 bases. The CDR3 spans 19 residues. Germline CDR1 is KGHSH and CDR2 is LQKENI. V lost 3 bases to trimming and J lost 0 bases; unmatched junction nucleotides: 10.

The J gene is TRBJ2-7, the V gene TRBV7-3; 8 bases are shared with TRBD2. This CDR3 comprises 14 residues. V gave up 2 bases and J gave up 5 bases; unmatched junction bases: 5. Germline V gene sequence: CDR1 SGHTA, CDR2 FQGTGA. For the CDR3, the DNA is TGTGCCAGCAGCTTACAAGCGGGGGCCCACGAGCAGTACTTC. Amino acids: CASSLQAGAHEQYF.

This sequence joins TRBV11-3 and TRBJ2-1, with 7 bases lining up with TRBD2. This CDR3 spans 13 amino acids. Germline V CDR1 and CDR2: SGHNT, YENEEA. Trimming cost V 5 bases and J 9 bases; bases outside gene matches: 7. The CDR3 bases are TGTGCCAGCAGCCCTACTAGCGCTCCTGAGCAGTTCTTC. It is translated as CASSPTSAPEQFF.

This clone has just a few counts. J is TRBJ2-7 and V is TRBV2, with 9 bases that match TRBD1. CDR3 length: 14 amino acids. The germline CDR1 and CDR2 sequences are SNHLY and FYNNEI. The J segment lost 6 bases and the V segment lost 4 bases, leaving 7 bases of the junction unmatched. The CDR3 reads CASSVDRGTLEQYF. The CDR3 nucleotides read TGTGCCAGCAGTGTAGACAGGGGGACTCTCGAGCAGTACTTC. Looking up the rest from reference TRBV2 and TRBJ2-7 gives the full variable domain: EPEVTQTPSHQVTQMGQEVILRCVPISNHLYFYWYRQILGQKVEFLVSFYNNEISEKSEIFDDQFSVERPDGSNFTLKIRSTKLEDSAMYFCASSVDRGTLEQYFGPGTRLTVT.

Only a few counts were recorded for this clone. The rearrangement links TRBV2 to TRBJ2-2; 10 bases agree with TRBD1. The germline V gene has CDR1 SNHLY and CDR2 FYNNEI. This CDR3 is 14 amino acids long. V shed 7 bases and J 5 bases; nucleotides not matched to a gene: 4. CDR3 nucleotides: TGTGCCAGCACGAGGGACAGGGGAACCGGGGAGCTGTTTTTT. This encodes CASTRDRGTGELFF. The full variable domain, its missing parts supplied by reference TRBV2 and TRBJ2-2, is EPEVTQTPSHQVTQMGQEVILRCVPISNHLYFYWYRQILGQKVEFLVSFYNNEISEKSEIFDDQFSVERPDGSNFTLKIRSTKLEDSAMYFCASTRDRGTGELFFGEGSRLTVL.

In this sample, this clone turned up once. J is TRBJ2-3 and V is TRBV6-5; TRBD2 agrees at 9 bases. The CDR3 runs to 16 residues. Trimming at V came to 0 bases and at J to 0 bases, leaving 1 base not matched to a gene. The germline CDR1 and CDR2 sequences are MNHEY and SVGAGI. CDR3 residues: CASSYSSGGSTDTQYF. The CDR3 nucleotides read TGTGCCAGCAGTTACTCTAGCGGGGGTAGCACAGATACGCAGTATTTT.

This chain joins TRBV7-6 and TRBJ1-5, with a tentative D call TRBD1 (6 bases). The CDR3 covers 16 residues. V was trimmed by 2 bases and J by 2 bases, leaving 13 bases between them. Germline V CDR1 and CDR2: SGHVS, FNYEAQ. CDR3 nucleotide sequence: TGTGCCAGCAGCTTATCGGGCAGGGGCGGCAATCAGCCCCAGCATTTT. It codes for CASSLSGRGGNQPQHF.

Notes on this clone: The junction shows a germline mismatch at one end, possibly a read error. The CDR3 loop reads CASSADRGPLQVF. The CDR3, as DNA: TGTGCCAGCAGTGCGGACAGGGGGCCTCTTCAGGTCTTC. The chain joins TRBV25-1 to TRBJ2-1, with 11 nucleotides matching TRBD1. This CDR3 contains 13 residues. Germline V gene sequence: CDR1 MGHDK, CDR2 SYGVNS.

This sequence joins TRBV7-3 and TRBJ2-5, with TRBD1 matching over 8 bases. Trimming removed 5 bases from V and 5 bases from J; junction bases left unmatched: 7. This CDR3 contains 14 residues. CDR1 is SGHTA, CDR2 FQGTGA, per germline. CDR3 DNA: TGTGCCAGCAGCCGGACAGGGATGGCGGAGACCCAGTACTTC. Translation gives CASSRTGMAETQYF.

The sample holds a few counts of this clone. J is TRBJ2-7 and V is TRBV7-9, with TRBD1 matching 10 bases. The CDR3 is 15 amino acids. V was pared by 5 bases and J by 5 bases, with 9 bases of the junction left unmatched. From germline, CDR1 is SEHNR and CDR2 FQNEAQ (reference sequence). The CDR3 spells CASSRRDRGGDEQYF. CDR3 sequence (DNA): TGTGCCAGCAGCCGCCGGGACAGGGGAGGAGACGAGCAGTACTTC.

The chain couples TRBV19 to TRBJ2-2; 8 bases align to TRBD1. The CDR3 totals 14 residues. J lost 4 bases, V lost 6 bases, and 4 bases had no gene match. Germline-derived CDR1 and CDR2 are LNHDA and SQIVND (reference sequence). CDR3 bases: TGTGCCAGTAGCTCTACAGGGGGCACCGGGGAGCTGTTTTTT. This translates into CASSSTGGTGELFF.

The V gene is TRBV19, the J gene TRBJ1-5; D not certain. Germline V gives CDR1 LNHDA, CDR2 SQIVND (reference sequence). The CDR3 is 13 residues long. Trimming took off 8 bases at V and 1 base at J, with 9 bases between the two ends. The CDR3 protein is CASGGPSNQPQHF. CDR3 nucleotide sequence: TGTGCCAGTGGTGGGCCCAGCAATCAGCCCCAGCATTTT.

The rearrangement uses TRBV5-6 and TRBJ2-1; 7 bases align to TRBD1. Germline trimming cut 4 bases from V and 2 bases from J; bases unmatched to any gene: 9. Germline CDR1 SGHDT, CDR2 YYEEEE. The CDR3 is 16 amino acids. The chain's CDR3 is CASSENLGQTYNEQFF. The CDR3 region has the DNA TGTGCCAGCAGCGAAAACCTGGGACAGACCTACAATGAGCAGTTCTTC. The full variable domain, completed using reference TRBV5-6 and TRBJ2-1, is DAGVTQSPTHLIKTRGQQVTLRCSPKSGHDTVSWYQQALGQGPQFIFQYYEEEERQRGNFPDRFSGHQFPNYSSELNVNALLLGDSALYLCASSENLGQTYNEQFFGPGTRLTVL.

The chain uses TRBV10-1 and TRBJ2-7; 7 nucleotides align to TRBD2. The trim removed 2 bases at V and 6 bases at J, leaving 13 bases unmatched. The germline gives CDR1 WNHNN, CDR2 SYGVQD (reference sequence). The CDR3 consists of 16 residues. The CDR3: CASSERSGPGVGEQYF. As DNA, the CDR3 is TGCGCCAGCAGTGAGCGTAGCGGGCCCGGCGTCGGCGAGCAGTACTTC.

This clone was picked up a small number of times. V usage is TRBV6-4 and J usage is TRBJ1-6, with 7 bases that match TRBD1. Looked up from germline, CDR1 is MRHNA and CDR2 is SNTAGT. The CDR3 extends over 17 amino acids. V lost 10 bases, J lost 4 bases, and 16 bases stayed unmatched. CDR3 sequence: CATDRAGFGAYNSPLHF. In nucleotides, the CDR3 is TGTGCCACCGACAGGGCAGGCTTTGGGGCTTATAATTCACCCCTCCACTTT.

This chain uses TRBV11-2 with TRBJ2-7; TRBD1 aligns across 10 bases. The CDR3 runs 15 residues. With V trimmed by 3 bases and J by 5 bases, 7 bases remained unmatched. The germline V gene encodes CDR1 SGHAT and CDR2 FQNNGV. The CDR3 DNA is TGTGCCAGCAGCTTCACCGGGACAGGGGATGACGAGCAGTACTTC. It codes for CASSFTGTGDDEQYF.

The CDR3 DNA reads TGCGCCAGCAGCCAAACGGGACAGGGGGCGAACGGGGAGCTGTTTTTT. This sequence encodes CASSQTGQGANGELFF. The J gene is TRBJ2-2, the V gene TRBV5-1, with 12 bases matching TRBD1. The CDR3 runs 16 residues. The junction had 8 bases not matched to a gene; V was cut back by 4 bases and J by 7 bases. Germline V gives CDR1 SGHRS, CDR2 YFSETQ.

V is TRBV4-3 and J is TRBJ2-3; maybe TRBD2 (7 bases). The germline CDR1 and CDR2 sequences are LGHNA and YSLEER. The V and J ends lost 0 bases and 2 bases respectively, with 15 bases between them. The CDR3 is made up of 17 amino acids. Here the CDR3 reads CASSQDSGGAVTDTQYF. CDR3 DNA sequence: TGCGCCAGCAGCCAAGATTCTGGGGGGGCCGTCACAGATACGCAGTATTTT.

This chain links TRBV28 with TRBJ1-2, with a possible D match to TRBD1 (6 bases). V lost 7 bases to trimming and J lost 2 bases, with 11 bases between them. Germline V gene sequence: CDR1 MDHEN, CDR2 SYDVKM. There are 13 residues in the CDR3. DNA of the CDR3: TGTGCCAGCACCCAGGACAGAAACTATGGCTACACCTTC. Its translation: CASTQDRNYGYTF.

V gene TRBV6-5 combines with J gene TRBJ2-7; no clear D gene. CDR1 is MNHEY, CDR2 SVGAGI, per germline. The CDR3 contains 15 residues. V lost 6 bases to trimming and J lost 3 bases, with 18 bases between them. The CDR3 nucleotides are TGTGCCAGCAGATCCTCGGCCCGGGTCCGCTACGAGCAGTACTTC. Translated: CASRSSARVRYEQYF.

This sequence joins TRBV5-1 and TRBJ2-6; possible D gene TRBD1, 5 bases. Germline CDR1 reads SGHRS; CDR2 reads YFSETQ. The CDR3 covers 19 residues. V dropped 0 bases and J dropped 2 bases, with 18 bases sitting between them. The CDR3 sequence is CASSLVLSRGLAGANVLTF. DNA for the CDR3: TGCGCCAGCAGCTTGGTTTTAAGTAGGGGTCTTGCTGGGGCCAACGTCCTGACTTTC.

The chain recombines TRBV28 with TRBJ2-2; 10 bases are shared with TRBD1. This CDR3 is built from 16 residues. CDR1 and CDR2 (germline): MDHEN, SYDVKM. V dropped 3 bases and J dropped 4; count of bases not matched to a gene: 5. In nucleotides, the CDR3 is TGTGCCAGCAGTTTCCTGACAGGGGGCGGCACCGGGGAGCTGTTTTTT. It codes for CASSFLTGGGTGELFF.

The chain is built from TRBV19 and TRBJ2-2, with TRBD1 identical over 8 bases. The germline V gene encodes CDR1 LNHDA and CDR2 SQIVND (reference sequence). V dropped 4 bases and J dropped 1; count of bases not matched to a gene: 2. This CDR3 has 15 amino acids. CDR3 nucleotide sequence: TGTGCCAGTAGTAGGGGACAGGAGAACACCGGGGAGCTGTTTTTT. Translating gives CASSRGQENTGELFF. Supplemented by reference TRBV19 and TRBJ2-2, the full variable domain reads DGGITQSPKYLFRKEGQNVTLSCEQNLNHDAMYWYRQDPGQGLRLIYYSQIVNDFQKGDIAEGYSVSREKKESFPLTVTSAQKNPTAFYLCASSRGQENTGELFFGEGSRLTVL.